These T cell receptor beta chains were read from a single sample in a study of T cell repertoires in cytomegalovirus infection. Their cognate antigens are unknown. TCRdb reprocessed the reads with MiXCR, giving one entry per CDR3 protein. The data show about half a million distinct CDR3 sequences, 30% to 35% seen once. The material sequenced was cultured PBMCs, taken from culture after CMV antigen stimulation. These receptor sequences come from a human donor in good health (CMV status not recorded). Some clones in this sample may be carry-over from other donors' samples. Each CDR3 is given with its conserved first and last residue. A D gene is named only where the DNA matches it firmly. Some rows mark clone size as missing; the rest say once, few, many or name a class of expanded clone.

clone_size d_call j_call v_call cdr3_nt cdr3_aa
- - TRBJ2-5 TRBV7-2 TGTGCCAGCAGCTCAGCCCCGACAGGCGGTCGGGAGACCCAGTACTTC CASSSAPTGGRETQYF
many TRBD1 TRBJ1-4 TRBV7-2 TGTGCCAGCAGCGCCCAAAATCCAGGGGGCAGGTTCAATGAAAAACTGTTTTTT CASSAQNPGGRFNEKLFF
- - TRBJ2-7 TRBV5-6 TGTGCCAGCAGCGAGAACGGGACTCCTCGCTCCTACGAGCAGTACTTC CASSENGTPRSYEQYF
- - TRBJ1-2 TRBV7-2 TGTGCCAGCAGCCCCCACACGACTAACTATGGCTACACCTTC CASSPHTTNYGYTF
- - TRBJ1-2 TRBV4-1 TGCGCCAGCAGCCCCCTCGGGCGCTATGGCTACACCTTC CASSPLGRYGYTF
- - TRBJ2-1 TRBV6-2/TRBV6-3 TGTGCCAGCGGTTCCCGGGACCGGTACAATGAGCAGTTCTTC CASGSRDRYNEQFF
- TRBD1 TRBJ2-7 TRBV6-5 TGTGCCAGCATTAGGACAGGGTTTTTCAACGAGCAGTACTTC CASIRTGFFNEQYF
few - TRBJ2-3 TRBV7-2 TGTGCCAGCACCCTAGGGTTTTTCGCAGATACGCAGTATTTT CASTLGFFADTQYF
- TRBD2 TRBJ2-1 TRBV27 TGTGCCAGCAGTTCATCCTCACTAGCGGGAGGGCCGGAGGGTTCGGATGAGCAGTTCTTC CASSSSSLAGGPEGSDEQFF
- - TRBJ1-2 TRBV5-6 TGTGCCAGCAGCTTGGGCGTCGCTGGGTCTAACTATGGCTACACCTTC CASSLGVAGSNYGYTF
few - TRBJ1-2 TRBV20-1 TGCAGTGCTAGAGAGGCCAACAGGTGTTGCACCTTC CSAREANRCCTF
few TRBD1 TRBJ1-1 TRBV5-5 TGTGCCAGCAGCTTGTTGGTTTCAGGGGGCACTGAAGCTTTCTTT CASSLLVSGGTEAFF